This T cell receptor delta chain came from a study of Vδ1+ human thymocytes. General study points: Unlike peripheral blood Vdelta1+ controls, thymic delta-chain sequences included about 20% Vdelta2 and few Vdelta3. TRG sequences recurred across donors, whereas TRD sequences stayed essentially private. Thymic TRG and TRD repertoires appeared highly polyclonal, with Gaussian CDR3 length distributions.

The template was reverse-transcribed extracted RNA. Multiplex PCR used pooled V-gene forward primers and a constant-region reverse primer to amplify CDR3s. TCRdb redid the clone calls on the multiplex PCR reads with CATT. The sample holds 70,000 to 90,000 delta-chain clones; about 35% are singletons and the top ten take over 0.2%. Purity of the sorted Vdelta1+ thymocytes ranged from roughly 97% to 99.6%. CDR3 length equals 21 residues. Germline assignment: CDR1 TSWWSYY and CDR2 QGS. J lost 1 base, V lost 0 bases, and 17 bases had no gene match. This clone has just a few counts. No antigen is known for it.

Sequencing was performed on Vdelta1+ gamma-delta thymocytes from the thymus. Subset denoted: FACS-sorted CD3+ TCRalphabeta- TCRVdelta1+ TCRVdelta2- thymocytes. The receptor's source is a boy in the first two years of life who had congenital heart surgery. V gene TRDV1 combines with J gene TRDJ1; 10 bases align to TRDD3. CDR3 amino acids: CALGELFSTLGDRGGTDKLIF. Here the CDR3 DNA reads TGTGCTCTTGGGGAACTCTTCTCTACGCTGGGGGATAGAGGTGGCACCGATAAACTCATCTTT.